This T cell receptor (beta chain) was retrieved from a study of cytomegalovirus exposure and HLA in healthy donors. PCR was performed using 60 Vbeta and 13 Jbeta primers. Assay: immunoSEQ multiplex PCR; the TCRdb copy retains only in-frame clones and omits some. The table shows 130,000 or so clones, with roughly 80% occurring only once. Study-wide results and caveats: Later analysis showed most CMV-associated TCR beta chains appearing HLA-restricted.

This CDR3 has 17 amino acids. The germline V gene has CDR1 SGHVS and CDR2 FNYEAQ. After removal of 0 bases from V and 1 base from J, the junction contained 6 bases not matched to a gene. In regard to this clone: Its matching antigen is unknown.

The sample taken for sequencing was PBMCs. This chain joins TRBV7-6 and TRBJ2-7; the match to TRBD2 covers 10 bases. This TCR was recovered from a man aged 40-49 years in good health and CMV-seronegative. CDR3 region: CASSLAGIAGGSYEQYF. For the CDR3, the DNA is TGTGCCAGCAGCTTAGCCGGGATAGCGGGGGGATCCTACGAGCAGTACTTC.